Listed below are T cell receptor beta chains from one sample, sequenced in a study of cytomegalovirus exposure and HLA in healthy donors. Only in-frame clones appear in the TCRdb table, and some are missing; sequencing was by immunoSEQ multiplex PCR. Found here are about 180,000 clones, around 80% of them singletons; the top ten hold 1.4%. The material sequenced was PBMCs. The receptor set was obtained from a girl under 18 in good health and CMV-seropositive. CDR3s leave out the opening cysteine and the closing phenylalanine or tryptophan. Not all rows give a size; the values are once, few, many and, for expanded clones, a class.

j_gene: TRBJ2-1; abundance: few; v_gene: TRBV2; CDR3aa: ASRPGQGLVGEQF
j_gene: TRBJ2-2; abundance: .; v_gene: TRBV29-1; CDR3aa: SVEDWGAGGNTGELF
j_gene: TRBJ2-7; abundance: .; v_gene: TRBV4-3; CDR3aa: ASSQGHDYEQY
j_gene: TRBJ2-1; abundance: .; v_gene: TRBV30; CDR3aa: AWRGSGRAYNEQF
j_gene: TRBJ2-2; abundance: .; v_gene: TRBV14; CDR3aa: ASSQDQTVGELF
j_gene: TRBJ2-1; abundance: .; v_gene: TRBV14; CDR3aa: ASSPGQGALNEQF
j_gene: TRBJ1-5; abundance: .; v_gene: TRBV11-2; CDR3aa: ASSLDPGGNQPQH
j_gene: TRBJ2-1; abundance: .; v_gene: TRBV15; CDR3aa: ATSTSPHGTIRLSYNEQF
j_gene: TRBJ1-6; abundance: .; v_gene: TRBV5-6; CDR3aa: ASSHWRQGGSPLH
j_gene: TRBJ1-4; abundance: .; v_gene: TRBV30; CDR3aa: AWSSGERQEE
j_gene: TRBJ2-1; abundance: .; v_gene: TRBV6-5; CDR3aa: ASGSSGSLGEQF
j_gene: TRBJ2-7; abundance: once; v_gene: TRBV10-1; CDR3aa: ASAPGQGAYEQY
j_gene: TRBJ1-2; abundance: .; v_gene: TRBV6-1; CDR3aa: ASSDSARVNGYT
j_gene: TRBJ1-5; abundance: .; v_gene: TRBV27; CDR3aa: ASNHGGQTNQPQH
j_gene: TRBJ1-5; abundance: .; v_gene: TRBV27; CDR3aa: ASSPDRVNQPQH
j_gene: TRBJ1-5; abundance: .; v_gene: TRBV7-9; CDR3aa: ASHQGGTDQPQH
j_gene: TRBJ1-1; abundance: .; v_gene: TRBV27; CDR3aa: ASSLWGGDTEAF
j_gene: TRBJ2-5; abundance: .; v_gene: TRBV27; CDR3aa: ASSFDRGRKETQY
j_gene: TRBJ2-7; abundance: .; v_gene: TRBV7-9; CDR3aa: ASSQILAGVTYEQY
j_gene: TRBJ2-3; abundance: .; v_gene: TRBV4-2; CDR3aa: ASSQVAASTDTQY
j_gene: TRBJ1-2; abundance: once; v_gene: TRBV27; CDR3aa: ASSPFWGYGYT
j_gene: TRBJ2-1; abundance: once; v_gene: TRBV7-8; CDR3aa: ASSPTSGTYNEQF
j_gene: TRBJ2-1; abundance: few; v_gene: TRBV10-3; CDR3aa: ATTGVLSYNEQF
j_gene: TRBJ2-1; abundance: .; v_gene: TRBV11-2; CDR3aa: ASSSGHRTRGSYNEQF
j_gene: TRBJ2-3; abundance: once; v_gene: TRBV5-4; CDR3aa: ASSRTGTGNTDTQY
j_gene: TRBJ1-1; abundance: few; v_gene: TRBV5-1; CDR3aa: ASSWTSMGEAF
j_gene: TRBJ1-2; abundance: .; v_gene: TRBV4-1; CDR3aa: ASAWDTLGGYT
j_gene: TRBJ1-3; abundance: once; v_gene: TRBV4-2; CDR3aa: ASSQEAGEGNTIY
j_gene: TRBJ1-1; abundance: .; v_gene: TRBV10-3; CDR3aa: AISETTGALTEAF
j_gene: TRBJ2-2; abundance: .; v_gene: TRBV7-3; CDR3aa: ASSLTGQARFGELF
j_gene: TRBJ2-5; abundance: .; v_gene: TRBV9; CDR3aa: ASSVEGTLEETQY
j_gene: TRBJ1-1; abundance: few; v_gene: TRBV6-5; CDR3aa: ASSRQGVGTEAF
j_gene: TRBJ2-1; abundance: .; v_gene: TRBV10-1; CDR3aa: ASSDFPVTSGSKNEQF
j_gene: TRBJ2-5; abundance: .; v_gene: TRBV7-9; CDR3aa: ASSISGRSQETQY
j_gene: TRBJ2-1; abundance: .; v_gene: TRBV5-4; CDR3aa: ASSHDLAAYNEQF
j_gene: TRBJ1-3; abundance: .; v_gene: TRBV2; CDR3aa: ASSLTEPSGNTIY
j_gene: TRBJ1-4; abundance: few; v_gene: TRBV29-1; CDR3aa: SAGDRGSLNEKLF
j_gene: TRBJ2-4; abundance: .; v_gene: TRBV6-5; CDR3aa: ASIGPGKNIQY
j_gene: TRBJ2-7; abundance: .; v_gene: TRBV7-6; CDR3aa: ASSVGGDSAYEQY